The TCR beta chain described here comes from a study of memory CD4+ T cells and cytomegalovirus serostatus. The sort gate was single viable CD3+CD4+CD8-CD45RO+ cells for memory CD4+ T cells. This CDR3 is 16 amino acids long. Germline V lookup: CDR1 SGHDT, CDR2 YYEEEE. The trim removed 2 bases at V and 5 bases at J, leaving 10 bases unmatched. Only in-frame clones appear in the TCRdb table, and some are missing; sequencing was by immunoSEQ multiplex PCR. Of 50,000 to 65,000 clones in the sample, over 60% are singletons; the top ten hold approximately 0.81%. V and J are TRBV5-6 and TRBJ2-7; 10 bases line up with TRBD1. The material sequenced was memory CD4+ T cells from blood. This TCR derives from an adult in good health and CMV-seronegative. CDR3 DNA sequence: TGTGCCAGCAGCTTAACCCGACAGGGGGCCCTTAACGAGCAGTACTTC. This codes for CASSLTRQGALNEQYF.